A selection of T cell receptor beta chains follows, all from one sample in a study of Tregs in tolerant kidney transplant recipients. Here immunoSEQ multiplex PCR was the method, and the copy in TCRdb shows in-frame clones only, minus some. The top ten clones hold approximately 0.5% of a sample with about 94,000 clones, roughly 93% of them seen once. The sequences come from CD4+ T cells from blood, collected before the transplant. The receptor source for this set is a human donor who received a combined kidney and bone marrow transplant. Each CDR3 is given with its conserved first and last residue. The order of the fields is J gene, clone size, V gene, D gene, CDR3 protein, CDR3 DNA. The D gene is left open where the match is weak. A clone size is listed for some rows: how often the clone was seen (once, few, many), or a class if it is expanded.

TRBJ2-5 | NA | TRBV9 | NA | CASSVAGTGRAETQYF | TGTGCCAGCAGCGTAGCTGGAACAGGTAGGGCCGAGACCCAGTACTTC
TRBJ2-3 | NA | TRBV19 | TRBD2 | CASSTPGLAGKDTQYF | TGTGCCAGTAGTACTCCGGGACTAGCGGGGAAAGATACGCAGTATTTT
TRBJ2-6 | NA | TRBV18 | NA | CASSPSGFSGANVLTF | TGTGCCAGCTCACCCTCGGGGTTCTCTGGGGCCAACGTCCTGACTTTC
TRBJ2-3 | NA | TRBV29-1 | NA | CSVPGSFGTDTQYF | TGCAGCGTCCCAGGGTCTTTCGGCACAGATACGCAGTATTTT
TRBJ2-7 | NA | TRBV5-1 | TRBD1 | CASSLQGTEYEQYF | TGCGCCAGCAGCTTGCAAGGGACAGAGTACGAGCAGTACTTC
TRBJ2-3 | NA | TRBV9 | TRBD2 | CASSLLLAGLTDTQYF | TGTGCCAGCAGCCTCCTACTAGCGGGGCTCACAGATACGCAGTATTTT
TRBJ1-4 | NA | TRBV5-1 | NA | CASTWGATNEKLFF | TGCGCCAGCACCTGGGGAGCAACTAATGAAAAACTGTTTTTT
TRBJ2-7 | NA | TRBV11-2 | NA | CASSPGTPSYEQYF | TGTGCCAGCAGCCCCGGGACTCCGTCCTACGAGCAGTACTTC
TRBJ2-7 | NA | TRBV28 | NA | CASTGSGSRPYEQYF | TGTGCCAGCACAGGGTCTGGTAGCCGACCCTACGAGCAGTACTTC
TRBJ2-7 | NA | TRBV7-6 | TRBD2 | CASSRTSGVTYEQYF | TGTGCCAGCAGCCGGACTAGCGGGGTAACCTACGAGCAGTACTTC
TRBJ2-1 | NA | TRBV7-9 | TRBD1 | CASSKRQGLDNEQFF | TGTGCCAGCAGCAAACGACAGGGGCTGGACAATGAGCAGTTCTTC
TRBJ2-5 | once | TRBV7-9 | NA | CASSQGGGDPETQYF | TGTGCCAGCAGCCAGGGGGGCGGGGACCCAGAGACCCAGTACTTC
TRBJ2-5 | NA | TRBV7-2 | TRBD1 | CASSPQGVWEQYF | TGTGCCAGCAGCCCTCAGGGGGTTTGGGAGCAGTACTTC
TRBJ2-1 | NA | TRBV19 | NA | CALLPPQAPSSYNEQFF | TGTGCCCTCCTTCCCCCACAGGCACCGAGCTCCTACAATGAGCAGTTCTTC
TRBJ2-1 | NA | TRBV2 | TRBD2 | CASSEYGLAGEQFF | TGTGCCAGCAGTGAATACGGACTAGCGGGAGAGCAGTTCTTC
TRBJ2-7 | NA | TRBV15 | NA | CATSRAPGELPSYEQYF | TGTGCCACCAGCAGAGCCCCGGGAGAACTTCCATCATACGAGCAGTACTTC
TRBJ2-2 | once | TRBV4-1 | NA | CASSLRGGRDYTGELFF | TGCGCCAGCAGCCTGAGGGGGGGGCGGGACTACACCGGGGAGCTGTTTTTT